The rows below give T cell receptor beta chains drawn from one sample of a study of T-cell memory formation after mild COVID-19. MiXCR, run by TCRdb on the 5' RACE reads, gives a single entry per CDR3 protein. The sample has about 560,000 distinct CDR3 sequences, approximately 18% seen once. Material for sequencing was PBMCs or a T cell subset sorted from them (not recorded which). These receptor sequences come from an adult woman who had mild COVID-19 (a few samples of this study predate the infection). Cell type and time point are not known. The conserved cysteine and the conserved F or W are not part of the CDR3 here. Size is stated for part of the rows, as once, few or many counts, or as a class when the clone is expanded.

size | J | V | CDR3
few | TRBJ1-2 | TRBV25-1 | ASSRAAPDGYT
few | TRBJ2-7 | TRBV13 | ASSALTGSYEQY
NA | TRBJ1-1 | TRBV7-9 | ASSLVDRGTEAF
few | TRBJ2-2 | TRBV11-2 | ASSPMTTGELF
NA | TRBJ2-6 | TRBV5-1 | ASSLLGNGANVLT
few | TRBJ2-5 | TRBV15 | ATSSTRDRVGETQY
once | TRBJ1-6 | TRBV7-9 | ASSLATGGNSPLH
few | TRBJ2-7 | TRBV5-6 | ASSSFVSGTVTYEQY
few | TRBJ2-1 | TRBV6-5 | ASSYSTQQF
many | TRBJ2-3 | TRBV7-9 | ASSHTGSTDTQY
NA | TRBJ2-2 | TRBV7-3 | ASSFRGDTGELF
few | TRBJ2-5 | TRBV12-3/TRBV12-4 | ASSYSGGRETQY
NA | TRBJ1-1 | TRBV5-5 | ASSLSHSMNTEAF
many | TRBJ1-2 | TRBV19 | ASSPGPRDYGYT
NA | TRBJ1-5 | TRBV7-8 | ASSRGASGHQPQH
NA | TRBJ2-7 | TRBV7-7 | ASSLGEQGMREQY
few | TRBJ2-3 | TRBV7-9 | ASSLPGASTDTQY
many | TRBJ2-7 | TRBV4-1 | ASSTGAFYEQY
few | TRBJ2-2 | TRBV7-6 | ASSLGVGGDTGELF
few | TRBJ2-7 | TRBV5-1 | ASGTSEAYEQY
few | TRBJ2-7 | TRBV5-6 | ASSPTPGTAYEQY
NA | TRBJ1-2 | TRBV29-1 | STEWGAGTFYGYT
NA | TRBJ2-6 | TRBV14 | ASSQEPGAGANVLT
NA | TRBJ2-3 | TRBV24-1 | ATSESLGDTQY
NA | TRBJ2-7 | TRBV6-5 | ASKGTGGREQY
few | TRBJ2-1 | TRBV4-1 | ASSHQGGGIHEQF
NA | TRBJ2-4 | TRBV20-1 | SAILAPPRESKNIQY
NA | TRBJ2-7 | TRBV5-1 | ASSFPGYSYEQY
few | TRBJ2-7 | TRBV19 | ASSASNSGYEQY
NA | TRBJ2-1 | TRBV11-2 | ASSLAVGEQF
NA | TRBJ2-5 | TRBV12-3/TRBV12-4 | ASSFGDIQETQY
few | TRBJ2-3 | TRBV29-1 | SVPNRGRTDTQY
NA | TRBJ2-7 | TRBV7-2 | ASSSTGTSSYEQY
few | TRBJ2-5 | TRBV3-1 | ASSLRKEVLETQY
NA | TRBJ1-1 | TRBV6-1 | ASSVAGSNTEAF
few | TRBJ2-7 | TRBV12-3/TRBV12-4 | ASAWGSGPLTYEQY
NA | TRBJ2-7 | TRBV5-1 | ASSLPTQEKQY
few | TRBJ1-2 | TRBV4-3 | ASSQDLQGNYGYT
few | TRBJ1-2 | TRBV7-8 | ASSLWEGADYGYT
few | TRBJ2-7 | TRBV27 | ASSRRDSMALEQY
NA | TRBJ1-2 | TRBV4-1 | ASSQEGIWENGYT
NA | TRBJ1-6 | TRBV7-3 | ASSLSGGRGSPLH
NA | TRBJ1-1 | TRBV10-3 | AISEEAGVNTEAF
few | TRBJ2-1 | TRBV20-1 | SASLMDPPEQF
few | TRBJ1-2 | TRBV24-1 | ATSDTYGYT
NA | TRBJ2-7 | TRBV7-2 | ASSQKATGDSYEQY
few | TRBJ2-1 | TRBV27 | ASGNQGMPRNEQF
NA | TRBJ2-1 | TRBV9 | ASSVAPSGRTSYNEQF
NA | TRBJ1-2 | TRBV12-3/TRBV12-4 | ASRSGTGLGYGYT
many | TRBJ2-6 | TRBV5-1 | ASSLGQRGGANVLT